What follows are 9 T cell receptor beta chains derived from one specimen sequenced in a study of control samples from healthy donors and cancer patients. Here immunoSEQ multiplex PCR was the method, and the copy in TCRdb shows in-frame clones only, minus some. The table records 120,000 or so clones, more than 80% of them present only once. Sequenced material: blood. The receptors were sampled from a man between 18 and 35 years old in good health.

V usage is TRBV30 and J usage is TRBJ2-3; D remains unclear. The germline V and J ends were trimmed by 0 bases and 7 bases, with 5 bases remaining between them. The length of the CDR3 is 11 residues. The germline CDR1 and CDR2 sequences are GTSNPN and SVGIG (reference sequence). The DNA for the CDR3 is TGTGCCTGGAGTGTTTCGTATACGCAGTATTTT. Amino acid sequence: CAWSVSYTQYF. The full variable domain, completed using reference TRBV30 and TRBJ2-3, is SQTIHQWPATLVQPVGSPLSLECTVEGTSNPNLYWYRQAAGRGLQLLFYSVGIGQISSEVPQNLSASRPQDRQFILSSKKLLLSDSGFYLCAWSVSYTQYFGPGTRLTVL.

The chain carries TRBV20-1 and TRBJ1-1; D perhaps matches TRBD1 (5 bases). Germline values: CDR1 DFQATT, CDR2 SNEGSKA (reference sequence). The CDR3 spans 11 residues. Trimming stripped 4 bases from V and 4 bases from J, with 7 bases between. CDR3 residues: CSAITGTEAFF. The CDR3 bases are TGCAGTGCTATAACAGGCACTGAAGCTTTCTTT.

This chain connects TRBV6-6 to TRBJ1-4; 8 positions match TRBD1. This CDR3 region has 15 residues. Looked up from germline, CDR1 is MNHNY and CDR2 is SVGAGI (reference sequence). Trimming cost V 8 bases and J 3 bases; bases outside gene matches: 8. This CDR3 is CASSPQGAANEKLFF. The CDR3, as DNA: TGTGCCAGCTCGCCCCAGGGGGCAGCTAATGAAAAACTGTTTTTT.

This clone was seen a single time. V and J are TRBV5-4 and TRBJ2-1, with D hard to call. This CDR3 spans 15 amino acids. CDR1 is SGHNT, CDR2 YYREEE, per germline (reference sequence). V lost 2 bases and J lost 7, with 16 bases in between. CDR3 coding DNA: TGTGCCAGCAGCTTAGACCCTGGTACGAGAAATGAGCAGTTCTTC. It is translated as CASSLDPGTRNEQFF.

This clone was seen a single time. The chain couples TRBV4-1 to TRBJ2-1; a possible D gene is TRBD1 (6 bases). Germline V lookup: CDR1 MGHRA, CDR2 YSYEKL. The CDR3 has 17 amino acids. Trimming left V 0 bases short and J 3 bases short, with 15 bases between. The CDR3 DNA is TGCGCCAGCAGCCAAGACTATCCAGGGACACTCTACAATGAGCAGTTCTTC. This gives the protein CASSQDYPGTLYNEQFF.

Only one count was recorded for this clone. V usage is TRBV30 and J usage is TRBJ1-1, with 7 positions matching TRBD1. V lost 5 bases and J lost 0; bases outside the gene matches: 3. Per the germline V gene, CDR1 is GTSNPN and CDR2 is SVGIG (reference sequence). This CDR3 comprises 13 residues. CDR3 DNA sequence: TGTGCCTGGGCGACAGGGTTGAACACTGAAGCTTTCTTT. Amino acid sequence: CAWATGLNTEAFF.

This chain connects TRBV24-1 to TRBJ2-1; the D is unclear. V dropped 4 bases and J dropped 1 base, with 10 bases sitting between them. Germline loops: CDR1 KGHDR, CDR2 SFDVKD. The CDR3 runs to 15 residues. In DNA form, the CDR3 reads TGTGCCACCAGTGACCATCAGGATTCCTACAATGAGCAGTTCTTC. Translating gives CATSDHQDSYNEQFF.

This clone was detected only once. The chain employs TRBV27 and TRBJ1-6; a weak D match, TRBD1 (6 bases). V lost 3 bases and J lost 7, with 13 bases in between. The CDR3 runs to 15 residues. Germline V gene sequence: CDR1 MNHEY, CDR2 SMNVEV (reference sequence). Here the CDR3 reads CASSFKGGLNSPLHF. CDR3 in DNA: TGTGCCAGCAGTTTTAAGGGGGGCCTAAATTCACCCCTCCACTTT.

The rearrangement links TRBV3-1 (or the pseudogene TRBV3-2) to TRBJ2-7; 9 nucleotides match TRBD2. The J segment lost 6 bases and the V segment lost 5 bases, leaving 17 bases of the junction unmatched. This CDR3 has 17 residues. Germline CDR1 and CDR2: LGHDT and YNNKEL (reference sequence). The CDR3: CASSGSGGSSLTREQYF. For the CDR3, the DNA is TGTGCCAGCAGCGGAAGCGGGGGGTCCTCGCTCACTCGCGAGCAGTACTTC.